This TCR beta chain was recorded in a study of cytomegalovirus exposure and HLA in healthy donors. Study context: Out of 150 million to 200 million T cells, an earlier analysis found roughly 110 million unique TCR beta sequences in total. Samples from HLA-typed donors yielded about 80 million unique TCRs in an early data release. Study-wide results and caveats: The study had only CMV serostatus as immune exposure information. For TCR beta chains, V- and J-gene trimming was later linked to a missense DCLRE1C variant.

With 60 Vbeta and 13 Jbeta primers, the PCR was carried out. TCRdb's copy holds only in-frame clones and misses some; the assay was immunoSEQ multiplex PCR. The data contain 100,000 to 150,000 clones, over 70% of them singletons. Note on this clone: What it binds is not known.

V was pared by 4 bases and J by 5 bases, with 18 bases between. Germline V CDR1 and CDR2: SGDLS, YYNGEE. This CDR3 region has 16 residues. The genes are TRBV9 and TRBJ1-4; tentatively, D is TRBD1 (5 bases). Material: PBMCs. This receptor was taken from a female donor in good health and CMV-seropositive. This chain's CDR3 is CASSPGSAGGNEKLFF. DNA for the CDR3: TGTGCCAGCAGCCCCGGCTCCGCGGGGGGGAATGAAAAACTGTTTTTT.